The 23 T cell receptor beta chains below were found in one sample sequenced in a study of OX40 agonist ivuxolimab in advanced cancers. This table comes from immunoSEQ multiplex PCR, and its TCRdb copy is limited to in-frame clones, with some not included. The table shows 90,000 to 150,000 clones, with approximately 92% occurring only once. Sequenced material: CD4+ or CD8+ T cells sorted from blood, taken in a trial of the OX40 agonist ivuxolimab. The receptor set was obtained from an adult with an advanced solid tumor such as melanoma, head and neck, liver or kidney cancer.

The rearrangement joins TRBV30 to TRBJ1-2; TRBD1 matches 8 bases. The J segment lost 4 bases and the V segment lost 7 bases, leaving 2 bases of the junction unmatched. This CDR3 has 11 amino acids. The germline V gene has CDR1 GTSNPN and CDR2 SVGIG (reference sequence). CDR3 coding DNA: TGTGCCTCCGACAGGGGCTATGGCTACACCTTC. Protein: CASDRGYGYTF. Supplemented by reference TRBV30 and TRBJ1-2, the full variable domain reads SQTIHQWPATLVQPVGSPLSLECTVEGTSNPNLYWYRQAAGRGLQLLFYSVGIGQISSEVPQNLSASRPQDRQFILSSKKLLLSDSGFYLCASDRGYGYTFGSGTRLTVV.

This chain connects TRBV27 to TRBJ1-2; 10 bases match TRBD1. Per the germline V gene, CDR1 is MNHEY and CDR2 is SMNVEV (reference sequence). V was clipped by 2 bases and J by 4 bases; unmatched bases: 10. The CDR3 is made up of 17 amino acids. CDR3 bases: TGTGCCAGCAGTTTAAGGCCTGGAGGGACAGGGGCCTATGGCTACACCTTC. Amino acids: CASSLRPGGTGAYGYTF.

V and J are TRBV29-1 and TRBJ1-3, with 10 nucleotides matching TRBD1. Germline loops: CDR1 SQVTM, CDR2 ANQGSEA. CDR3 length: 15 amino acids. V lost 0 bases and J lost 3; bases outside the gene matches: 2. For the CDR3, the DNA is TGCAGCGTTGAAGACCGGGACAGGGGTGGAAACACCATATATTTT. Amino acids: CSVEDRDRGGNTIYF.

The J gene is TRBJ2-3, the V gene TRBV7-8; a possible D gene is TRBD1 (7 bases). The CDR3 spans 14 residues. The V end lost 5 bases, the J end lost 6 bases, and 15 bases lay between the germline ends. Germline CDR1 reads SGHVS; CDR2 reads FQNEAQ. CDR3 residues: CASSRDRDSDTQYF. The CDR3 bases are TGTGCCAGCAGCAGAGACAGGGACTCGGATACGCAGTATTTT.

The chain carries TRBV5-6 and TRBJ1-6; TRBD1 might be the D (6 bases). The CDR3 contains 18 residues. V was pared by 4 bases and J by 4 bases, with 21 bases between. Germline values: CDR1 SGHDT, CDR2 YYEEEE. CDR3 amino acids: CASSALGQGNIYNSPLHF. The CDR3 region has the DNA TGTGCCAGCAGCGCTCTTGGCCAGGGGAACATTTATAATTCACCCCTCCACTTT.

Only a few counts were recorded for this clone. J is TRBJ1-5 and V is TRBV23-1; unclear D gene. TRBV23-1 is marked as an open reading frame, function uncertain. CDR3 length: 19 amino acids. Trimming cost V 3 bases and J 3 bases, with 24 bases left between them. DNA of the CDR3: TGCGCCAGCAGTCAGGGAGCGTTTTCGGACCGCCACCCCAATCAGCCCCAGCATTTT. Translated, it gives CASSQGAFSDRHPNQPQHF.

V usage is TRBV5-1 and J usage is TRBJ2-2, with a tentative D call TRBD2 (6 bases). Germline CDR1 SGHRS, CDR2 YFSETQ. CDR3 length: 15 residues. Trimming left V 1 base short and J 5 bases short, with 12 bases between. The chain's CDR3 is CASSLWGDPTGELFF. CDR3 nucleotides: TGCGCCAGCAGCTTGTGGGGGGATCCTACCGGGGAGCTGTTTTTT.

Here the CDR3 reads CASSSLNYGVPGGYTF. The CDR3, as DNA: TGTGCCAGCAGCTCCCTTAACTACGGGGTCCCCGGAGGCTACACCTTC. The genes are TRBV7-8 and TRBJ1-2; D is uncertain. The V end lost 4 bases, the J end lost 8 bases, and 23 bases lay between the germline ends. The CDR3 sequence is 16 residues long. Germline V lookup: CDR1 SGHVS, CDR2 FQNEAQ.

This clone showed up just once. The same CDR3 arises from other DNA sequences in this sample as well. This rearrangement joins TRBV28 to TRBJ1-5, with a possible D match to TRBD1 (6 bases). V was trimmed by 5 bases and J by 1 base, leaving 9 bases between them. CDR1 is MDHEN and CDR2 is SYDVKM in the germline V gene. This CDR3 is built from 14 residues. DNA of the CDR3: TGTGCCAGCAGTCCGGGGGGCAGCAATCAGCCCCAGCATTTT. Translated: CASSPGGSNQPQHF.

The chain combines TRBV6-5 with TRBJ1-2, with 7 nucleotides matching TRBD1. Germline V gene sequence: CDR1 MNHEY, CDR2 SVGAGI. The junction had 9 bases not matched to a gene; V was cut back by 6 bases and J by 5 bases. The CDR3 extends over 14 amino acids. The CDR3 region is CASRTYRGQYGYTF. In DNA, the CDR3 is TGTGCCAGCAGGACTTACAGGGGTCAATATGGCTACACCTTC.

The rearrangement uses TRBV7-8 and TRBJ2-7; the match to TRBD2 covers 7 bases. This CDR3 contains 15 residues. CDR1 is SGHVS, CDR2 FQNEAQ, per germline. V was clipped by 2 bases and J by 5 bases; unmatched bases: 9. CDR3 protein: CASSLTRGVVDEQYF. For the CDR3, the DNA is TGTGCCAGCAGCTTAACTCGGGGGGTGGTCGACGAGCAGTACTTC.

The chain has TRBV7-9 and TRBJ2-3; D remains unclear. The germline gives CDR1 SEHNR, CDR2 FQNEAQ (reference sequence). The CDR3 is made up of 14 amino acids. Trimming took off 3 bases at V and 2 bases at J, with 9 bases between the two ends. The CDR3 loop reads CASSLTGFTDTQYF. The CDR3 bases are TGTGCCAGCAGCTTGACCGGGTTCACAGATACGCAGTATTTT.

The chain uses TRBV14 and TRBJ1-6; TRBD1 matches at 7 bases. Germline CDR1 reads SGHDN; CDR2 reads FVKESK. The trim removed 0 bases at V and 10 bases at J, leaving 3 bases unmatched. The CDR3 spans 14 residues. CDR3 coding DNA: TGTGCCAGCAGCCAAGAGACAGGGCGATCACCCCTCCACTTT. It is translated as CASSQETGRSPLHF. Full variable domain (rest looked up from reference TRBV14 and TRBJ1-6): EAGVTQFPSHSVIEKGQTVTLRCDPISGHDNLYWYRRVMGKEIKFLLHFVKESKQDESGMPNNRFLAERTGGTYSTLKVQPAELEDSGVYFCASSQETGRSPLHFGNGTRLTVT.

There are a few counts of this clone. CDR3 coding DNA: TGTGCCTGGAGCCTGGGACAGACGAGTTCACCCCTCCACTTT. It yields the protein CAWSLGQTSSPLHF. The chain links TRBV30 to TRBJ1-6; 7 positions match TRBD1. CDR1 and CDR2 (germline): GTSNPN, SVGIG (reference sequence). The J segment lost 9 bases and the V segment lost 3 bases, leaving 8 bases of the junction unmatched. The CDR3 is 14 residues long.

The chain combines TRBV23-1 with TRBJ1-5; D is unresolved. TRBV23-1 has ORF status, its function being uncertain. This CDR3 contains 14 residues. V was clipped by 8 bases and J by 4 bases, with 15 bases between them. CDR3 loop: CASCTALPNQPQHF. CDR3 bases: TGCGCCAGCTGTACCGCGTTACCAAATCAGCCCCAGCATTTT.

The chain joins TRBV30 to TRBJ2-7; 7 bases fit TRBD2. The CDR3 spans 13 residues. Per germline, CDR1 GTSNPN and CDR2 SVGIG (reference sequence). The J segment lost 7 bases and the V segment lost 4 bases, leaving 10 bases of the junction unmatched. In DNA, the CDR3 is TGTGCCTGGACCCGGGGAGGGGAGACAGAGCAGTACTTC. Encoded protein: CAWTRGGETEQYF. Full variable domain (remainder filled in from reference TRBV30 and TRBJ2-7): SQTIHQWPATLVQPVGSPLSLECTVEGTSNPNLYWYRQAAGRGLQLLFYSVGIGQISSEVPQNLSASRPQDRQFILSSKKLLLSDSGFYLCAWTRGGETEQYFGPGTRLTVT.

The rearrangement joins TRBV6-6 to TRBJ1-1; perhaps TRBD1 as D (6 bases). CDR1 is MNHNY and CDR2 is SVGAGI in the germline V gene (reference sequence). The CDR3 spans 10 residues. Deletions cut 6 bases from V and 11 bases from J, with 10 bases between. CDR3 in amino acids: CASSGGPAFF. CDR3 DNA sequence: TGTGCCAGCAGCGGGGGGCCGGCTTTCTTT.

The count of this clone is one. This rearrangement joins TRBV19 to TRBJ2-3; 11 nucleotides align to TRBD2. J was trimmed by 1 base and V by 2 bases; bases with no gene match: 2. This CDR3 contains 16 residues. Germline CDR1 reads LNHDA; CDR2 reads SQIVND (reference sequence). This CDR3 is CASSILGLAGTDTQYF. The CDR3 nucleotides read TGTGCCAGTAGTATATTGGGACTAGCGGGCACAGATACGCAGTATTTT.

The chain uses TRBV28 and TRBJ2-2; TRBD1 might be the D (5 bases). V was cut by 4 bases and J by 1 base, with 10 bases left in between. This CDR3 region has 15 residues. The V gene's germline CDR1 is MDHEN and CDR2 SYDVKM. The CDR3 loop reads CASSSAQVNTGELFF. CDR3 DNA: TGTGCCAGCAGTTCGGCACAGGTGAACACCGGGGAGCTGTTTTTT.

The chain links TRBV30 to TRBJ1-6; TRBD1 matches at 10 bases. The V segment lost 0 bases and the J segment 12 bases; nucleotides outside the gene matches: 8. Germline assignment: CDR1 GTSNPN and CDR2 SVGIG (reference sequence). This CDR3 comprises 15 residues. The CDR3 coding sequence is TGTGCCTGGAGTGTAATAGGGGGACAGGGGTTACCCCTCCACTTT. It codes for CAWSVIGGQGLPLHF.

This chain uses TRBV11-3 with TRBJ2-6; tentatively, D is TRBD1 (6 bases). The length of the CDR3 is 15 residues. From germline, CDR1 is SGHNT and CDR2 YENEEA. The ends were cut back, 5 bases at V and 2 bases at J, with 10 bases in the middle. The CDR3 loop is CASSPGEAGANVLTF. CDR3 bases: TGTGCCAGCAGCCCAGGGGAAGCTGGGGCCAACGTCCTGACTTTC.

J is TRBJ1-4 and V is TRBV30; the D is unclear. Trimming removed 3 bases at V and 0 bases at J, with 8 bases between. Germline V gives CDR1 GTSNPN, CDR2 SVGIG (reference sequence). The CDR3 runs 14 residues. The CDR3 here is CAWSRSTTNEKLFF. CDR3 nucleotide sequence: TGTGCCTGGAGCAGAAGCACAACTAATGAAAAACTGTTTTTT. Combining the CDR3 with reference TRBV30 and TRBJ1-4 gives the whole variable domain SQTIHQWPATLVQPVGSPLSLECTVEGTSNPNLYWYRQAAGRGLQLLFYSVGIGQISSEVPQNLSASRPQDRQFILSSKKLLLSDSGFYLCAWSRSTTNEKLFFGSGTQLSVL.

The chain uses TRBV6-6 and TRBJ1-1; 9 positions match TRBD1. The CDR3 consists of 15 residues. CDR1 MNHNY and CDR2 SVGAGI come from the germline V gene (reference sequence). V was clipped by 5 bases and J by 5 bases; unmatched bases: 9. The CDR3 reads CASSGPGQGRTEAFF. The CDR3 DNA reads as TGTGCCAGCAGTGGGCCGGGACAGGGTAGGACTGAAGCTTTCTTT.